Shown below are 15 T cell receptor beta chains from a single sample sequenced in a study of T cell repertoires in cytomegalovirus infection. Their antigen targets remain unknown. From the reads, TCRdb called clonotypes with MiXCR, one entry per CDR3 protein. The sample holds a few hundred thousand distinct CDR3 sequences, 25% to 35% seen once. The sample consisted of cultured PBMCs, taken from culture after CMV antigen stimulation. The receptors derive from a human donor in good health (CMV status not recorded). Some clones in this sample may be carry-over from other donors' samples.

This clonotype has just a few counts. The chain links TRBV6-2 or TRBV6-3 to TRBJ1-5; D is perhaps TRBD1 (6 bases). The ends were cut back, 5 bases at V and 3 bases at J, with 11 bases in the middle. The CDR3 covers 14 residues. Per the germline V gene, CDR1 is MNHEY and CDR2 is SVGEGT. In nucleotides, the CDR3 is TGTGCCAGCAGTCCCTCGGGGGCCAATCAGCCCCAGCATTTT. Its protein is CASSPSGANQPQHF.

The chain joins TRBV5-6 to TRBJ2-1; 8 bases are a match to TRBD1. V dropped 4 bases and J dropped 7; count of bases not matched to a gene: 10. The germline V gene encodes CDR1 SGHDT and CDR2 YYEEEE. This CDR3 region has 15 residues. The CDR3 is CASSPPRTGSNEQFF. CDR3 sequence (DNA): TGTGCCAGCAGCCCCCCGAGGACAGGGTCTAATGAGCAGTTCTTC. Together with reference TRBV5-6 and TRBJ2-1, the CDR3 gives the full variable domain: DAGVTQSPTHLIKTRGQQVTLRCSPKSGHDTVSWYQQALGQGPQFIFQYYEEEERQRGNFPDRFSGHQFPNYSSELNVNALLLGDSALYLCASSPPRTGSNEQFFGPGTRLTVL.

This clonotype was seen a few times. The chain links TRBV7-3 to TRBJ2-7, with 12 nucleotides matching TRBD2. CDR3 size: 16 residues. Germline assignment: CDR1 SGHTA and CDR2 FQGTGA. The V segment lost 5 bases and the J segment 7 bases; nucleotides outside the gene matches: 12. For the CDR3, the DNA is TGTGCCAGCAGCCTCGGGGCTAGCGGGAGGGCCGAAGAGCAGTACTTC. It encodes CASSLGASGRAEEQYF.

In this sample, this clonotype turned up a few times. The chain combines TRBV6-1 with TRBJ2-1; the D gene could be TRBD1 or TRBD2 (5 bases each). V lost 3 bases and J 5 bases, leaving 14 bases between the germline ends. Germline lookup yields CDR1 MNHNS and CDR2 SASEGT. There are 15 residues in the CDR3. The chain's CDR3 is CASSELWGPNNEQFF. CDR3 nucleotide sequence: TGTGCCAGCAGTGAGCTCTGGGGACCTAACAATGAGCAGTTCTTC.

The CDR3 loop reads CAIRQGQSSYEQYF. In nucleotides, the CDR3 is TGTGCCATTCGCCAGGGACAGAGCTCCTACGAGCAGTACTTC. The chain employs TRBV28 and TRBJ2-7; 7 nucleotides match TRBD1. V lost 10 bases, J lost 0 bases, and 9 bases stayed unmatched. The CDR3 extends over 14 amino acids. Germline V gives CDR1 MDHEN, CDR2 SYDVKM.

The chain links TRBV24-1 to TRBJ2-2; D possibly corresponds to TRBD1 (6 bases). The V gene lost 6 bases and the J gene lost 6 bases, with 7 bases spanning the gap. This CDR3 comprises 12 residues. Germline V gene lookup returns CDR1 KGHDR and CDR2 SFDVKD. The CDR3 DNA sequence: TGTGCCACCAGTACAGGGCCCGGGGAGCTGTTTTTT. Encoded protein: CATSTGPGELFF.

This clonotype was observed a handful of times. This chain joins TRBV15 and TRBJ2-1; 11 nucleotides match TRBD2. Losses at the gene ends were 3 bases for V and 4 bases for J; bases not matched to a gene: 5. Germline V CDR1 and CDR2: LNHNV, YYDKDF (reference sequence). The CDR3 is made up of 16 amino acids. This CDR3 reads CATSSTGLADYNEQFF. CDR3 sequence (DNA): TGTGCCACCAGCAGTACGGGACTAGCGGATTACAATGAGCAGTTCTTC.

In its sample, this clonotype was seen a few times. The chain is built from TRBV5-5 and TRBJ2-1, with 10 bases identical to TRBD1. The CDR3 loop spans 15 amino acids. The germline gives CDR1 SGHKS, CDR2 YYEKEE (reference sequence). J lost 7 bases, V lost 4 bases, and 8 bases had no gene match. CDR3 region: CASSHRQGAINEQFF. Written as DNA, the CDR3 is TGTGCCAGCAGCCACCGACAGGGGGCGATTAATGAGCAGTTCTTC.

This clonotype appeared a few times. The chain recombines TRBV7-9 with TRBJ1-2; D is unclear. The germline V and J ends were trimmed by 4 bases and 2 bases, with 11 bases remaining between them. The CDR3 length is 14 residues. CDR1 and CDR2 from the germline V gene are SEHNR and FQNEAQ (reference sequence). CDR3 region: CASSSDTLNYGYTF. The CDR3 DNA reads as TGTGCCAGCAGCTCCGACACGTTAAACTATGGCTACACCTTC.

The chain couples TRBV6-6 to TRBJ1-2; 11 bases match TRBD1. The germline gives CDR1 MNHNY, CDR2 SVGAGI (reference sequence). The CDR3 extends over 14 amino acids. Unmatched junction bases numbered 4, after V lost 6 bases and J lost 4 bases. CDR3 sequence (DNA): TGTGCCAGCAGGACGGGGACAGGGGGCTATGGCTACACCTTC. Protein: CASRTGTGGYGYTF.

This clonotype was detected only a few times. The CDR3 loop reads CASSFGPSNTEAFF. CDR3 coding DNA: TGTGCCAGCAGCTTTGGGCCTTCGAACACTGAAGCTTTCTTT. This chain uses TRBV7-2 with TRBJ1-1; D is ambiguous. Between the trimmed V and J ends, which lost 3 bases and 1 base, there was a span of 9 bases. CDR3 length equals 14 residues. The germline V gene encodes CDR1 SGHTA and CDR2 FQGNSA.

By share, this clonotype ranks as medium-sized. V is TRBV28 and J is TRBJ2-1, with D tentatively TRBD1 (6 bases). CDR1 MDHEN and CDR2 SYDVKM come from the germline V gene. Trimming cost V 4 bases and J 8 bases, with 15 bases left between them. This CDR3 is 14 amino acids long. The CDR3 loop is CASSYRQGIDEQFF. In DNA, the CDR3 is TGTGCCAGCAGTTATCGTCAGGGGATCGATGAGCAGTTCTTC.

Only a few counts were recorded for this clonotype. CDR3 bases: TGCAGTGCTGGAATCCACGACTCTGGAAACACCATATATTTT. Amino acids: CSAGIHDSGNTIYF. The rearrangement uses TRBV20-1 and TRBJ1-3; D is unclear. CDR1 is DFQATT, CDR2 SNEGSKA, per germline (reference sequence). Trimming stripped 5 bases from V and 0 bases from J, with 11 bases between. CDR3 length: 14 residues.

CDR3 sequence reads: CASSSTRTSEFPYNEQFF. The DNA of the CDR3 is TGTGCCAGCAGTTCCACCCGGACTAGCGAATTCCCCTACAATGAGCAGTTCTTC. The chain uses TRBV27 and TRBJ2-1; 9 bases fit TRBD2. The junction had 12 bases not matched to a gene; V was cut back by 4 bases and J by 2 bases. The length of the CDR3 is 18 residues. The germline V gene encodes CDR1 MNHEY and CDR2 SMNVEV (reference sequence).

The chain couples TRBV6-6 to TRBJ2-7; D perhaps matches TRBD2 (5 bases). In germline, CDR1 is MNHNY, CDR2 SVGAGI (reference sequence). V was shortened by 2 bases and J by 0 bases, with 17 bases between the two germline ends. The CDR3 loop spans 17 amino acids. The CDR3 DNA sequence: TGTGCCAGCAGTTACAATGGGGAGCGGTTTAGCTCCTACGAGCAGTACTTC. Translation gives CASSYNGERFSSYEQYF.